This T cell receptor (beta chain) was captured in a study of blood T cell repertoires in COVID-19. Study context: Samples taken during acute and convalescent COVID-19 were collected in the United States, Italy and Spain. T cells, B-cell-depleted T cells, or PBMCs supplied cDNA or gDNA.

Study processing details: Cell counts per sample came from amplifying reference gene primers. Profiled with immunoSEQ multiplex PCR; TCRdb holds only in-frame clones, not every one. V, J and clone size were drawn from that table, and D and trimming were deduced from the DNA. This table has about 380,000 clones, around 89% appearing once. The CDR3 loop spans 15 amino acids. CDR1 and CDR2 (germline): MNHEY, SMNVEV (reference sequence). V shed 3 bases, J shed 5 bases, and the junction held 8 bases outside the gene matches. Clinical history reported by participants formed the basis on which cohorts were assigned.

This TCR derives from a woman in her late teens or twenties who had recovered from COVID-19. Sequenced material: PBMCs or T cells enriched from blood (not recorded which). The chain joins TRBV27 to TRBJ2-5; TRBD1 matches 8 bases. The CDR3: CASSLGQGAGETQYF. CDR3 nucleotides: TGTGCCAGCAGTTTGGGGCAGGGGGCGGGGGAGACCCAGTACTTC.